This entry lists 18 T cell receptor beta chains sequenced from one sample in a study of shared clonotypes between healthy human individuals. The table came from immunoSEQ multiplex PCR; TCRdb's copy has only in-frame clones and leaves some out. The sample includes 2 million to 2.5 million clones, approximately 94% seen only once; the top ten take roughly 0.13%. Material for sequencing was naive CD4+ T cells sorted from blood. The subset is: CD45RA+ positively selected. These receptors were taken from a man aged 18 to 30 in good health.

Concerning this clone itself: Other DNA sequences in the sample encode the same CDR3. The chain uses TRBV5-1 and TRBJ2-1; D unresolved. Per the germline V gene, CDR1 is SGHRS and CDR2 is YFSETQ. V was pared by 3 bases and J by 3 bases, with 4 bases between. CDR3 length: 12 residues. The CDR3 loop is CASSSGYNEQFF. Here the CDR3 DNA reads TGCGCCAGCAGCTCCGGCTACAATGAGCAGTTCTTC.

V is TRBV15 and J is TRBJ2-3, with D uncertain. Germline values: CDR1 LNHNV, CDR2 YYDKDF (reference sequence). This CDR3 is built from 16 residues. The V end lost 3 bases, the J end lost 6 bases, and 19 bases lay between the germline ends. The CDR3 region has the DNA TGTGCCACCAGCAGTGGACCGGCACTGAGGTGGGATACGCAGTATTTT. It codes for CATSSGPALRWDTQYF.

The chain links TRBV28 to TRBJ1-1; D gene uncertain. Trimming took off 8 bases at V and 2 bases at J, with 12 bases between the two ends. CDR1 is MDHEN, CDR2 SYDVKM, per germline. The CDR3 consists of 13 residues. The CDR3: CASHGVENTEAFF. CDR3 DNA sequence: TGTGCCAGCCACGGGGTGGAAAACACTGAAGCTTTCTTT.

The chain combines TRBV11-2 with TRBJ1-1; D may be TRBD1 (5 bases). Trimming left V 2 bases short and J 1 base short, with 11 bases between. CDR3 length: 15 amino acids. Germline CDR1 and CDR2: SGHAT and FQNNGV. This chain's CDR3 is CASSLLGTENTEAFF. CDR3 nucleotides: TGTGCCAGCAGCTTACTTGGGACCGAGAACACTGAAGCTTTCTTT.

V gene TRBV30 combines with J gene TRBJ1-2, with 7 bases aligning to TRBD1. Per the germline V gene, CDR1 is GTSNPN and CDR2 is SVGIG (reference sequence). After removal of 5 bases from V and 6 bases from J, the junction contained 0 bases not matched to a gene. This CDR3 is built from 10 residues. The CDR3 DNA is TGTGCCTGGGGGACAGATGGCTACACCTTC. Amino acids: CAWGTDGYTF.

The chain carries TRBV29-1 and TRBJ2-3; a possible D gene is TRBD2 (5 bases). Germline CDR1 and CDR2: SQVTM and ANQGSEA. Trimming took 5 bases from V and 5 from J, leaving 17 bases between them. CDR3 length: 14 amino acids. CDR3 loop: CSVPDRGLGDTQYF. The CDR3 bases are TGCAGCGTTCCGGACCGGGGATTGGGAGATACGCAGTATTTT.

CDR3 DNA sequence: TGTGCCAGCAGTACCCTCGCGACAGGGGGCCGTGGCTACACCTTC. Translating gives CASSTLATGGRGYTF. The chain has TRBV27 and TRBJ1-2; 10 bases fit TRBD1. There are 15 residues in the CDR3. Unmatched junction bases numbered 10, after V lost 5 bases and J lost 7 bases. Germline assignment: CDR1 MNHEY and CDR2 SMNVEV (reference sequence).

The chain links TRBV18 to TRBJ1-2, with D uncertain. The germline CDR1 and CDR2 sequences are KGHSH and LQKENI. Trimming stripped 8 bases from V and 0 bases from J, with 13 bases between. The CDR3 sequence is 14 residues long. CDR3 in DNA: TGTGCCAGCGCCCCCGGCGCTACTAACTATGGCTACACCTTC. As protein: CASAPGATNYGYTF.

As concerns this clone: Other nucleotide sequences in the sample specify the same CDR3. The rearrangement uses TRBV11-2 and TRBJ2-1, with 7 bases aligning to TRBD2. CDR1 is SGHAT, CDR2 FQNNGV, per germline. With V trimmed by 6 bases and J by 1 base, 6 bases remained unmatched. The CDR3 spans 15 residues. The CDR3 sequence is CASSLAAGSYNEQFF. The CDR3 DNA reads TGTGCCAGCAGTCTAGCGGCTGGGTCCTACAATGAGCAGTTCTTC.

This sequence joins TRBV10-2 and TRBJ2-1; 9 positions match TRBD2. Trimming took 5 bases from V and 6 from J; bases not matched to a gene: 11. Per the germline V gene, CDR1 is WSHSY and CDR2 is SAAADI. The CDR3 length is 16 residues. Written as DNA, the CDR3 is TGCGCCAGCAGTACCACAATTGCGGGGGGGCCCAATGAGCAGTTCTTC. Protein: CASSTTIAGGPNEQFF.

V and J are TRBV5-1 and TRBJ2-2, with D maybe TRBD2 (6 bases). The CDR3 contains 13 residues. The V gene lost 6 bases and the J gene lost 3 bases, with 9 bases spanning the gap. Germline V gives CDR1 SGHRS, CDR2 YFSETQ. The CDR3, as DNA: TGCGCCAGCATGACGGGGGACACCGGGGAGCTGTTTTTT. Amino acid sequence: CASMTGDTGELFF.

The chain uses TRBV4-1 and TRBJ1-5; D is perhaps TRBD1 (5 bases). The CDR3 contains 13 residues. Germline assignment: CDR1 MGHRA and CDR2 YSYEKL. The V gene lost 6 bases and the J gene lost 7 bases, with 13 bases spanning the gap. The CDR3 region has the DNA TGCGCCAGCAGTCTACAGGAAGCACAGCCCCAGCATTTT. It codes for CASSLQEAQPQHF.

This chain connects TRBV5-5 to TRBJ2-2; D is undetermined. The CDR3 covers 16 residues. V was clipped by 4 bases and J by 4 bases, with 17 bases between them. In germline, CDR1 is SGHKS, CDR2 YYEKEE (reference sequence). The CDR3 nucleotides read TGTGCCAGCAGCCCCCGGGCGGAGATCGGCACCGGGGAGCTGTTTTTT. This gives the protein CASSPRAEIGTGELFF.

This sequence joins TRBV11-2 and TRBJ2-2; D unresolved. CDR3 length: 11 residues. V gave up 5 bases and J gave up 5 bases, with 3 bases separating them. Germline CDR1 is SGHAT and CDR2 is FQNNGV. CDR3 DNA: TGTGCCAGCAGCGCAACCGGGGAGCTGTTTTTT. Amino acid sequence: CASSATGELFF. Full variable domain (remainder filled in from reference TRBV11-2 and TRBJ2-2): EAGVAQSPRYKIIEKRQSVAFWCNPISGHATLYWYQQILGQGPKLLIQFQNNGVVDDSQLPKDRFSAERLKGVDSTLKIQPAKLEDSAVYLCASSATGELFFGEGSRLTVL.

The chain has TRBV2 and TRBJ2-2; D unresolved. This CDR3 region has 15 residues. The germline V gene encodes CDR1 SNHLY and CDR2 FYNNEI. V lost 6 bases, J lost 1 base, and 12 bases lay in between. CDR3 bases: TGTGCCAGCAGAGACCGGACCCAGAACACCGGGGAGCTGTTTTTT. It is translated as CASRDRTQNTGELFF.

The CDR3 here is CASSEDGTGGRETQYF. In DNA form, the CDR3 reads TGTGCCAGCAGTGAAGATGGGACAGGGGGCCGAGAGACCCAGTACTTC. This chain joins TRBV6-1 and TRBJ2-5, with TRBD1 identical over 12 bases. This CDR3 is built from 16 residues. CDR1 and CDR2 (germline): MNHNS, SASEGT. Trimming at V came to 1 base and at J to 4 bases, leaving 4 bases not matched to a gene.

This chain connects TRBV18 to TRBJ1-2; a possible D gene is TRBD1 (6 bases). Germline assignment: CDR1 KGHSH and CDR2 LQKENI. The V and J ends lost 2 bases and 6 bases respectively, with 13 bases between them. CDR3 size: 14 residues. The CDR3 bases are TGTGCCAGCTCACCAATCAGGGGTGGAGATGGCTACACCTTC. Amino acid sequence: CASSPIRGGDGYTF.

This chain joins TRBV19 and TRBJ2-7; D is perhaps TRBD1 (6 bases). V lost 0 bases and J 0 bases, leaving 12 bases between the germline ends. Germline assignment: CDR1 LNHDA and CDR2 SQIVND (reference sequence). The CDR3 loop spans 16 amino acids. CDR3: CASSIDPTGSSYEQYF. DNA of the CDR3: TGTGCCAGTAGTATAGATCCGACAGGTTCCTCCTACGAGCAGTACTTC.